Shown below are 23 T cell receptor beta chains from a single sample sequenced in a study of cytomegalovirus exposure and HLA in healthy donors. The PCR employed 60 Vbeta primers together with 13 Jbeta primers. Here immunoSEQ multiplex PCR was the method, and the copy in TCRdb shows in-frame clones only, minus some. The sample includes under 200,000 clones, roughly nine tenths of them seen just once. Sequenced sample: PBMCs. The receptors come from a woman aged 30 to 39 in good health and CMV-seronegative.

The chain uses TRBV9 and TRBJ1-2, with D possibly TRBD1 on 6 matching bases. CDR1 is SGDLS, CDR2 YYNGEE, per germline. The CDR3 length is 13 residues. V gave up 4 bases and J gave up 8 bases, with 15 bases separating them. CDR3 amino acids: CASSTRDIGGYTF. CDR3 sequence (DNA): TGTGCCAGCAGCACCCGGGACATCGGGGGCTACACCTTC.

In this sample, this clone turned up once. The genes are TRBV19 and TRBJ2-2; D perhaps matches TRBD1 (5 bases). Trimming stripped 1 base from V and 5 bases from J, with 14 bases between. The CDR3 totals 16 residues. CDR1 and CDR2 from the germline V gene are LNHDA and SQIVND (reference sequence). In nucleotides, the CDR3 is TGTGCCAGTAGTATAGTGAGCAGGGCCGGTACCGGGGAGCTGTTTTTT. As protein: CASSIVSRAGTGELFF.

The V call is TRBV10-1, the J call TRBJ2-7; D perhaps matches TRBD2 (5 bases). The V gene's germline CDR1 is WNHNN and CDR2 SYGVQD (reference sequence). Trimming cost V 4 bases and J 0 bases, with 19 bases left between them. This CDR3 contains 17 residues. In DNA form, the CDR3 reads TGCGCCAGCAGTGGCCCCGCTCGGACTCCAAGCTCCTACGAGCAGTACTTC. Translated: CASSGPARTPSSYEQYF.

For this clone: Additional DNA sequences in this sample encode the identical CDR3. The rearrangement joins TRBV11-3 to TRBJ1-3; 8 nucleotides match TRBD1. From germline, CDR1 is SGHNT and CDR2 YENEEA. J gave up 2 bases and V 5 bases, and 5 bases lay outside the gene matches. This CDR3 region has 15 residues. The CDR3 coding sequence is TGTGCCAGCAGCCCCGGACAGGGACCTGGAAACACCATATATTTT. It is translated as CASSPGQGPGNTIYF.

This chain uses TRBV18 with TRBJ2-5; D not certain. The germline V gene has CDR1 KGHSH and CDR2 LQKENI. The CDR3 sequence is 11 residues long. The V end was cut by 6 bases, the J end by 1 base, with 3 bases between. CDR3 sequence reads: CASSRQETQYF. The CDR3 nucleotides are TGTGCCAGCTCGCGCCAAGAGACCCAGTACTTC.

This chain uses TRBV9 with TRBJ1-5; D is uncertain. This CDR3 spans 14 amino acids. Per the germline V gene, CDR1 is SGDLS and CDR2 is YYNGEE. V was trimmed by 0 bases and J by 3 bases, leaving 7 bases between them. In nucleotides, the CDR3 is TGTGCCAGCAGCGTAGGAACTAACAATCAGCCCCAGCATTTT. Residues: CASSVGTNNQPQHF.

J is TRBJ1-5 and V is TRBV2; D is undetermined. There are 14 residues in the CDR3. Trimming pared 0 bases from V and 6 bases from J, leaving 9 bases between. Germline loops: CDR1 SNHLY, CDR2 FYNNEI. The CDR3 spells CASSEALRGQPQHF. The DNA of the CDR3 is TGTGCCAGCAGTGAAGCGCTTCGGGGTCAGCCCCAGCATTTT.

The chain couples TRBV28 to TRBJ2-1; 10 bases align to TRBD2. J lost 8 bases, V lost 2 bases, and 3 bases had no gene match. This CDR3 contains 14 residues. Germline CDR1 MDHEN, CDR2 SYDVKM. CDR3 nucleotide sequence: TGTGCCAGCAGTTTAATAGCGGGAGGTGATGAGCAGTTCTTC. It specifies CASSLIAGGDEQFF.

As to this clone: One end of the junction does not line up with germline, which may come from a read error. This sequence joins TRBV5-4 and TRBJ1-1; no clear D. CDR1 SGHNT and CDR2 YYREEE come from the germline V gene (reference sequence). The CDR3 sequence is 14 residues long. CDR3 in amino acids: CASNLAGSETEAFF. CDR3 DNA: TGTGCCAGCAACTTGGCCGGGTCCGAAACTGAAGCTTTCTTT.

The genes are TRBV19 and TRBJ1-2; D unclear. There are 15 residues in the CDR3. V dropped 1 base and J dropped 5 bases, with 14 bases sitting between them. CDR1 and CDR2 from the germline V gene are LNHDA and SQIVND (reference sequence). The CDR3 reads CASSIGGRRAYGYTF. CDR3 in DNA: TGTGCCAGTAGTATAGGAGGGAGACGGGCTTATGGCTACACCTTC. The full variable domain, in which reference TRBV19 and TRBJ1-2 provide the parts outside the CDR3, is DGGITQSPKYLFRKEGQNVTLSCEQNLNHDAMYWYRQDPGQGLRLIYYSQIVNDFQKGDIAEGYSVSREKKESFPLTVTSAQKNPTAFYLCASSIGGRRAYGYTFGSGTRLTVV.

This chain joins TRBV6-1 and TRBJ1-1, with D unclear. Germline loops: CDR1 MNHNS, CDR2 SASEGT. Trimming left V 0 bases short and J 5 bases short, with 4 bases between. The CDR3 covers 12 residues. The CDR3 coding sequence is TGTGCCAGCAGTGAAGCACAGACTGAAGCTTTCTTT. Encoded protein: CASSEAQTEAFF.

This clone has a handful of counts. The V call is TRBV18, the J call TRBJ1-1; weak D call: TRBD1 (5 bases). Germline V gene data show CDR1 as KGHSH and CDR2 as LQKENI. This CDR3 region has 14 residues. V lost 3 bases and J 0 bases, leaving 8 bases between the germline ends. CDR3 sequence reads: CASSPDMLNTEAFF. In DNA form, the CDR3 reads TGTGCCAGCTCACCGGACATGCTGAACACTGAAGCTTTCTTT.

The chain carries TRBV6-4 and TRBJ2-4; weak D call: TRBD2 (5 bases). Looked up from germline, CDR1 is MRHNA and CDR2 is SNTAGT. The V end was cut by 3 bases, the J end by 2 bases, with 14 bases between. The CDR3 is made up of 16 amino acids. CDR3: CASSESTTIPKNIQYF. The CDR3, as DNA: TGTGCCAGCAGTGAATCCACGACTATTCCCAAAAACATTCAGTACTTC.

The chain combines TRBV5-1 with TRBJ2-2, with TRBD2 identical over 13 bases. Unmatched junction bases numbered 9, after V lost 9 bases and J lost 4 bases. The CDR3 has 16 residues. Germline V lookup: CDR1 SGHRS, CDR2 YFSETQ. The CDR3 DNA reads TGCGCCACCATCCTACTAGCGGGAGGGTCCACCGGGGAGCTGTTTTTT. Its protein is CATILLAGGSTGELFF.

The gene calls are TRBV29-1 and TRBJ1-3; D gene uncertain. This CDR3 is built from 15 residues. Germline V gene lookup returns CDR1 SQVTM and CDR2 ANQGSEA. The V and J ends lost 4 bases and 3 bases respectively, with 16 bases between them. CDR3 residues: CSVVWQRSDGNTIYF. The CDR3 DNA reads TGCAGCGTTGTTTGGCAGAGGTCGGATGGAAACACCATATATTTT. Full variable domain (missing parts from reference TRBV29-1 and TRBJ1-3): SAVISQKPSRDICQRGTSLTIQCQVDSQVTMMFWYRQQPGQSLTLIATANQGSEATYESGFVIDKFPISRPNLTFSTLTVSNMSPEDSSIYLCSVVWQRSDGNTIYFGEGSWLTVV.

This clone was recorded once. The rearrangement uses TRBV7-8 and TRBJ1-6; unclear D gene. Germline loops: CDR1 SGHVS, CDR2 FQNEAQ. V was shortened by 11 bases and J by 6 bases, with 14 bases between the two germline ends. The length of the CDR3 is 13 residues. As DNA, the CDR3 is TGTGCCTCGGGGTTGGGGATTAATTCACCCCTCCACTTT. Encoded protein: CASGLGINSPLHF.

J is TRBJ1-2 and V is TRBV27; 10 bases agree with TRBD1. V lost 0 bases and J lost 10; bases outside the gene matches: 11. This CDR3 is built from 16 residues. Germline V lookup: CDR1 MNHEY, CDR2 SMNVEV (reference sequence). The CDR3 coding sequence is TGTGCCAGCAGTTTATCAGGGTACGGGACAGGGGCGGACTACACCTTC. It encodes CASSLSGYGTGADYTF.

V is TRBV7-8 and J is TRBJ1-2, with D perhaps TRBD1 (5 bases). The germline V gene encodes CDR1 SGHVS and CDR2 FQNEAQ. Trimming left V 4 bases short and J 2 bases short, with 17 bases between. The CDR3 consists of 16 residues. CDR3 region: CASSSGRRGSNYGYTF. The CDR3 DNA is TGTGCCAGCAGCTCCGGCCGTCGGGGGTCGAACTATGGCTACACCTTC.

In DNA form, the CDR3 reads TGTGCCAGCAGTCGCTGGGAGTCCGGCACAGATACGCAGTATTTT. Amino acids: CASSRWESGTDTQYF. The J gene is TRBJ2-3, the V gene TRBV6-5; possible D gene TRBD2, 5 bases. The V gene's germline CDR1 is MNHEY and CDR2 SVGAGI. The CDR3 sequence is 15 residues long. With 5 bases removed from V and 1 base from J, the gap between germline ends came to 13 bases.

CDR3 sequence reads: CASRLVGSNTEAFF. The CDR3 nucleotides are TGTGCCAGCAGGTTGGTGGGGAGCAATACTGAAGCTTTCTTT. The chain employs TRBV2 and TRBJ1-1; D not certain. This CDR3 is built from 14 residues. Germline-derived CDR1 and CDR2 are SNHLY and FYNNEI. Trimming stripped 6 bases from V and 5 bases from J, with 16 bases between.

The chain is built from TRBV9 and TRBJ2-1; 8 bases map to TRBD2. The germline V gene has CDR1 SGDLS and CDR2 YYNGEE. Germline trimming cut 1 base from V and 0 bases from J; bases unmatched to any gene: 0. The CDR3 has 15 amino acids. The CDR3 here is CASSVSGGSYNEQFF. The CDR3 DNA reads TGTGCCAGCAGCGTAAGCGGGGGCTCCTACAATGAGCAGTTCTTC.

The gene calls are TRBV19 and TRBJ2-2; D gene uncertain. Germline assignment: CDR1 LNHDA and CDR2 SQIVND (reference sequence). This CDR3 is 14 amino acids long. The V gene lost 2 bases and the J gene lost 3 bases, with 7 bases spanning the gap. Here the CDR3 reads CASSILQDTGELFF. The CDR3 nucleotides are TGTGCCAGTAGTATACTTCAGGACACCGGGGAGCTGTTTTTT.

The CDR3 bases are TGTGCCAGCAGCTGGACAGGGAGGGGATCGGGGCTGTTTTTT. This codes for CASSWTGRGSGLFF. This sequence joins TRBV7-9 and TRBJ1-4; 8 nucleotides match TRBD1. This CDR3 has 14 residues. Germline V CDR1 and CDR2: SEHNR, FQNEAQ (reference sequence). The junction had 12 bases not matched to a gene; V was cut back by 4 bases and J by 14 bases.